These 9 T cell receptor beta chains share one sample of origin, sequenced in a study of blood T cells in healthy people across ages. PCR was performed a second time for about 6 to 12 cycles using a sample-barcoded 5' primer and a J-beta primer mix. TCRdb redid the calling of the 5' RACE reads with MiXCR, one entry per CDR3 protein. This sample has about 630,000 distinct CDR3 sequences; more than 20% occur once, and the top ten carry roughly 3.6%. Material: blood. Source of these receptors: a man between 65 and 85 years old in good health.

This clonotype was found a few times. Compared with germline, one end of the junction differs, possibly owing to a read error. The chain has TRBV2 and TRBJ2-5; D might be TRBD1 (7 bases). Germline V gene sequence: CDR1 SNHLY, CDR2 FYNNEI. CDR3 length: 10 residues. CDR3 sequence (DNA): TGTGCCAGCAGTGACGGGGGACAGCACTTC. This encodes CASSDGGQHF.

The chain employs TRBV6-5 and TRBJ1-2; 9 bases are a match to TRBD1. Germline values: CDR1 MNHEY, CDR2 SVGAGI. Trimming removed 2 bases from V and 8 bases from J; junction bases left unmatched: 12. The length of the CDR3 is 16 residues. CDR3 sequence: CASSYRRMGTGNGYTF. The CDR3 DNA reads as TGTGCCAGCAGTTACCGCCGGATGGGGACAGGGAACGGCTACACCTTC.

This clonotype was counted only a few times. The V gene is TRBV20-1, the J gene TRBJ2-2; maybe TRBD2 (5 bases). The V gene lost 3 bases and the J gene lost 8 bases, with 10 bases spanning the gap. The germline V gene has CDR1 DFQATT and CDR2 SNEGSKA (reference sequence). This CDR3 has 12 residues. CDR3 in DNA: TGCAGTGCTAGCCGGTTAGCGGGGGAGCTGTTTTTT. Amino acid sequence: CSASRLAGELFF.

This clonotype was observed a few times. The V gene is TRBV20-1, the J gene TRBJ2-5; D might be TRBD1 or TRBD2, each matching 7 bases. Per germline, CDR1 DFQATT and CDR2 SNEGSKA (reference sequence). With 3 bases removed from V and 2 bases from J, the gap between germline ends came to 22 bases. The CDR3 runs 17 residues. The CDR3 region has the DNA TGCAGTGCTAGGAAATCAGTGGGGGGGACAGTACAAGAGACCCAGTACTTC. Protein product: CSARKSVGGTVQETQYF.

Only a few counts were recorded for this clonotype. The junction does not match germline at one end; this may be a read error. V and J are TRBV28 and TRBJ2-7; 8 bases map to TRBD2. The length of the CDR3 is 16 residues. Germline V gives CDR1 MDHEN, CDR2 SYDVKM. The CDR3 nucleotides read TGTGCCAGCGGTTTATCTGGACTAGCAGGTGACTACGAGCAGTACTTC. Its translation: CASGLSGLAGDYEQYF.

Worth noting for this clonotype: The junction does not match germline at one end; this may be a read error. CDR3 sequence reads: CASGEVTGTQYF. DNA for the CDR3: TGTGCCAGCGGGGAGGTGACAGGTACGCAGTATTTT. The V call is TRBV6-5, the J call TRBJ2-3; D may be TRBD1 or TRBD2 (6 bases each). In germline, CDR1 is MNHEY, CDR2 SVGAGI. This CDR3 region has 12 residues.

This clonotype has more than one count but fewer than ten. Relative to the germline gene, one junction end is altered; a read error may explain this. This chain connects TRBV29-1 to TRBJ2-1, with 12 nucleotides matching TRBD2. CDR1 is SQVTM, CDR2 ANQGSEA, per germline. The CDR3 spans 15 residues. The CDR3 loop reads CSACPRLAGVETQCF. CDR3 sequence (DNA): TGCAGCGCTTGCCCCAGACTAGCGGGAGTAGAGACCCAGTGCTTC.

This clonotype appeared many times. The chain is built from TRBV7-2 and TRBJ2-6, with no clear D. From germline, CDR1 is SGHTA and CDR2 FQGNSA. V was cut by 5 bases and J by 11 bases, with 13 bases left in between. This CDR3 has 13 amino acids. For the CDR3, the DNA is TGTGCCAGCAGCCTACACCATGGGGACGTCCTGACTTTC. It encodes CASSLHHGDVLTF.

The rearrangement uses TRBV20-1 and TRBJ2-1, with TRBD1 identical over 9 bases. The CDR3 runs 13 residues. V was pared by 0 bases and J by 8 bases, with 2 bases of the junction left unmatched. Germline values: CDR1 DFQATT, CDR2 SNEGSKA (reference sequence). CDR3 region: CSARDWDRDEQFF. CDR3 nucleotide sequence: TGCAGTGCTAGAGACTGGGACAGGGATGAGCAGTTCTTC.